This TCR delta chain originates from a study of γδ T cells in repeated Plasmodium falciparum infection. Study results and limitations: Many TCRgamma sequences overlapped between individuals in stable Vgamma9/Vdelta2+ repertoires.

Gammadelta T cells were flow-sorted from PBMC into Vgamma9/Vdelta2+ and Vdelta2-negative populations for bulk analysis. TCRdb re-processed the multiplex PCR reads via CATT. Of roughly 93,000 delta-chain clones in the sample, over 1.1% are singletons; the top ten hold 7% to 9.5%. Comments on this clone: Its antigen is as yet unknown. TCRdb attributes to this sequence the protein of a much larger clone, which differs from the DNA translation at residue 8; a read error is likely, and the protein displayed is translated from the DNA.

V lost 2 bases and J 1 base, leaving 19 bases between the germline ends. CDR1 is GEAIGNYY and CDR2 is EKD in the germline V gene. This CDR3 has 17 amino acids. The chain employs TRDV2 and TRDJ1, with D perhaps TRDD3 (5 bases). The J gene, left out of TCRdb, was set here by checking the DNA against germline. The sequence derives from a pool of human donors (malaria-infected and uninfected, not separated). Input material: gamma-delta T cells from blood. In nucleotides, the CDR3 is TGTGCCTGTGACATGGTAGGGGGTACGCGATTCACCGATAAACTCATCTTT. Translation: CACDMVGGTRFTDKLIF.